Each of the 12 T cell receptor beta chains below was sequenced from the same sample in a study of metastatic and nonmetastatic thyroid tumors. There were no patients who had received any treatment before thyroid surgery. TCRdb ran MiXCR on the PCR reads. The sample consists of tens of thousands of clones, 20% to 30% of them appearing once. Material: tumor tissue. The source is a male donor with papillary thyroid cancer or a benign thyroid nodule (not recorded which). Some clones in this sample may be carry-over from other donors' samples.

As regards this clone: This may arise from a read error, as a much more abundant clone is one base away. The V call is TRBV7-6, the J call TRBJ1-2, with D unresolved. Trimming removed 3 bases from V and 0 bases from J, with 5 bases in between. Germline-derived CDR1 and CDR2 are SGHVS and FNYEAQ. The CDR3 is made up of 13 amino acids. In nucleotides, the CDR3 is TGTGCCAGCAGCTTGCGACCTAACTATGGCTACACCTTC. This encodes CASSLRPNYGYTF.

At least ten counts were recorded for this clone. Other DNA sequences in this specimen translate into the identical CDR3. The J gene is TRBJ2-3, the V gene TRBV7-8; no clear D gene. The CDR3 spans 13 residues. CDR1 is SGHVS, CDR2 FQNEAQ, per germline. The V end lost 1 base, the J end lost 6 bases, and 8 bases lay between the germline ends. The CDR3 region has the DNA TGTGCCAGCAGCTTAGGGCCGACCGATACGCAGTATTTT. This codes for CASSLGPTDTQYF.

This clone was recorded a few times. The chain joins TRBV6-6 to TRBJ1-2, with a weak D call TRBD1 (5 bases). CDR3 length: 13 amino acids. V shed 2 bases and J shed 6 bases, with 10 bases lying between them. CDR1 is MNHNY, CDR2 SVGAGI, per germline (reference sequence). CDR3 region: CASSYNGGDGYTF. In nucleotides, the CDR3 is TGTGCCAGCAGTTACAATGGAGGGGATGGCTACACCTTC.

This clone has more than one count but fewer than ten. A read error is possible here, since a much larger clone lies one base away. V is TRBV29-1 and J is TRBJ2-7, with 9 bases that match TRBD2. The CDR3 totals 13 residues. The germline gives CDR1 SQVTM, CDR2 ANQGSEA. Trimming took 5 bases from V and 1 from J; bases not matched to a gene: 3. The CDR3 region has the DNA TGCAGCGTTTTAGCGGGAGTGTCCTACGAGCAGTACTTC. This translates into CSVLAGVSYEQYF.

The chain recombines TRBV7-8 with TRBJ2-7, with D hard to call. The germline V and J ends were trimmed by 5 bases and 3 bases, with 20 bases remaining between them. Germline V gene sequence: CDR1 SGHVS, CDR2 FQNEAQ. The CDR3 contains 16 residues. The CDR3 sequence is CASSNPPGGLGYEQYF. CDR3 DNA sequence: TGTGCCAGCAGCAACCCCCCCGGTGGCTTAGGCTACGAGCAGTACTTC.

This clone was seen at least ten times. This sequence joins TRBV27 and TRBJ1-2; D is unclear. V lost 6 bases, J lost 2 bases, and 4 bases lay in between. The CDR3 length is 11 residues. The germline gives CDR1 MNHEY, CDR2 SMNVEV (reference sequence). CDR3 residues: CASRDNYGYTF. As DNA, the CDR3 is TGTGCCAGCAGGGACAACTATGGCTACACCTTC.

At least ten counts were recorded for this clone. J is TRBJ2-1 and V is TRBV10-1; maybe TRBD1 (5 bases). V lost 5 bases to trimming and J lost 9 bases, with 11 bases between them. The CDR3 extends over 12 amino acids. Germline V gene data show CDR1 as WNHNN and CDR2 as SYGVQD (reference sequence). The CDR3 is CASSPQGGEQFF. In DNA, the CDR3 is TGCGCCAGCAGTCCCCAGGGTGGTGAGCAGTTCTTC.

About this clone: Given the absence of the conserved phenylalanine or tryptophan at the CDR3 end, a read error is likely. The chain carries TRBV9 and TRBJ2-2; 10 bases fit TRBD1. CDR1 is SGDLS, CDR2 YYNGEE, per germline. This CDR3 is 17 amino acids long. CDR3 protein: CAISANRDRGYTGELFC. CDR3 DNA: TGTGCCATCAGCGCCAACCGGGACAGGGGATACACCGGGGAGCTGTTTTGT.

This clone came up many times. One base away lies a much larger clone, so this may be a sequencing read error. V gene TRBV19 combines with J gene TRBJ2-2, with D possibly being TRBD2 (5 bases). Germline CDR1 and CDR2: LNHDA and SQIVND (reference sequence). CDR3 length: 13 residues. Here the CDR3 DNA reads TGTGCCAGTAATAGTAGGAGCACCGGGGAGCTGCTTTTT. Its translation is CASNSRSTGELLF.

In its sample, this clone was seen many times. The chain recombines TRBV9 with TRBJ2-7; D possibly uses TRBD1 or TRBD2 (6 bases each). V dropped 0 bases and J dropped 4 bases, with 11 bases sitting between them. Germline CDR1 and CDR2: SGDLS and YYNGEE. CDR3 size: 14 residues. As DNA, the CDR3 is TGTGCCAGCAGCGTAGAACAGGGAGGATACGAGCAGTACTTC. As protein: CASSVEQGGYEQYF.

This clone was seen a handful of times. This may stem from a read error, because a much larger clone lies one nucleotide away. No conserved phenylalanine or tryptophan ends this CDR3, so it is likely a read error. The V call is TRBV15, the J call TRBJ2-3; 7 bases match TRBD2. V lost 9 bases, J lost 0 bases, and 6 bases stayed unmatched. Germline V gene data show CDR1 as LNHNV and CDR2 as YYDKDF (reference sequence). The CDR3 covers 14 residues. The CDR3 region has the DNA TGTGCCACGACCAGCGGGATGAGCACAGATACGCAGTATCTT. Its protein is CATTSGMSTDTQYL.

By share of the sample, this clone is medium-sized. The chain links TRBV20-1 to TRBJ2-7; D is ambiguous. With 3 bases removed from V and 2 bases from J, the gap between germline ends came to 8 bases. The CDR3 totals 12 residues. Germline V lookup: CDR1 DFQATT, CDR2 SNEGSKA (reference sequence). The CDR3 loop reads CSARMSAYEQYF. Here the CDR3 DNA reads TGCAGTGCTAGGATGTCGGCCTACGAGCAGTACTTC.